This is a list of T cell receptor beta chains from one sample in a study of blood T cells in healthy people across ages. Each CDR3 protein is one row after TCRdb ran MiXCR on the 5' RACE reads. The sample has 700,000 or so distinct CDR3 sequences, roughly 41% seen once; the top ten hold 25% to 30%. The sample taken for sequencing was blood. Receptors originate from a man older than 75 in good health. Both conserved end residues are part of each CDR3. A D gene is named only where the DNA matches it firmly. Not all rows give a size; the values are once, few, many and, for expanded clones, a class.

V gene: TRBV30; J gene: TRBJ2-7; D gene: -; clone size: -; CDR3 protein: CAWKNRYEQYF; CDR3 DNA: TGTGCCTGGAAAAATCGTTACGAGCAGTACTTC
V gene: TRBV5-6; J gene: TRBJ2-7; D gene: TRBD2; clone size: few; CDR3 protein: CASSFRGEGAYEQYF; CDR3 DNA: TGTGCCAGCAGCTTTCGTGGGGAGGGCGCCTACGAGCAGTACTTC
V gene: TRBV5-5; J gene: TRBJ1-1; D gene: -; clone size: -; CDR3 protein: CASSFTPRLGNTEAFF; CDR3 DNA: TGTGCCAGCAGCTTTACCCCTAGGTTGGGGAACACTGAAGCTTTCTTT
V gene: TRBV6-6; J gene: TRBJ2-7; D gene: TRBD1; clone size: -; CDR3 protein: CASSYRGRGREQYF; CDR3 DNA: TGTGCCAGCAGTTACCGAGGAAGGGGGCGCGAGCAGTACTTC
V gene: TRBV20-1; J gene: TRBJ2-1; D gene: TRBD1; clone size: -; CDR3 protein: CSAPRTGGVYNEQFF; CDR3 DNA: TGCAGTGCTCCGAGGACAGGGGGCGTTTACAATGAGCAGTTCTTC
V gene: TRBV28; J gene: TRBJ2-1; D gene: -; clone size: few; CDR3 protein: CASKPEGGQGYNEQFF; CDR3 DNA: TGTGCCAGCAAGCCCGAAGGGGGGCAAGGCTACAATGAGCAGTTCTTC
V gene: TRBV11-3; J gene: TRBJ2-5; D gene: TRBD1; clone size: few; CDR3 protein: CASSLRGQGSQETQYF; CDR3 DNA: TGTGCCAGCAGCTTGAGGGGGCAGGGATCCCAAGAGACCCAGTACTTC
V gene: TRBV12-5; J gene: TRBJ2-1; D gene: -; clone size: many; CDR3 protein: CASGLYYEQFF; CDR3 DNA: TGTGCTAGTGGTTTGTACTATGAGCAGTTCTTC
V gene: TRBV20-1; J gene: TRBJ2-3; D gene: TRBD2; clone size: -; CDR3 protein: CSARVGLAGIWKDTQYF; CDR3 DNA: TGCAGTGCTAGAGTTGGACTAGCGGGAATTTGGAAGGATACGCAGTATTTT
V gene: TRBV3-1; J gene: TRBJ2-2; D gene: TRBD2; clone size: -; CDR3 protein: CASSLLGTSGGAPGELFF; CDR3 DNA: TGTGCCAGCAGCCTCCTCGGGACTAGCGGGGGGGCCCCCGGGGAGCTGTTTTTT
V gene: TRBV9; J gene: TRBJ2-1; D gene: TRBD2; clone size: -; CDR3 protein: CASSVDSGRAEHEQFF; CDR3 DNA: TGTGCCAGCAGCGTAGATAGCGGGAGGGCCGAGCATGAGCAGTTCTTC
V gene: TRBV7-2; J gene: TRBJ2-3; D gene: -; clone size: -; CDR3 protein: CASSVDGYSDTQYF; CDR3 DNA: TGTGCCAGCAGTGTGGACGGGTACTCAGATACGCAGTATTTT
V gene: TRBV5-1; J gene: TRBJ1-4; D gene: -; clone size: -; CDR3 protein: CASSLSVPNEKLFF; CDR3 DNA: TGCGCCAGCAGCTTGAGCGTCCCTAATGAAAAACTGTTTTTT
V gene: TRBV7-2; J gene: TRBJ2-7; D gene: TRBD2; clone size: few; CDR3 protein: CASSTGTSGGWGEQYF; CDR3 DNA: TGTGCCAGCTCCACCGGGACTAGCGGGGGGTGGGGCGAGCAGTACTTC
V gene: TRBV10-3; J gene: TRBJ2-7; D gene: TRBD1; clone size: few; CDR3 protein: CAISGLIISGTGRYEQYF; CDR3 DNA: TGTGCCATCAGCGGCTTGATAATCTCCGGGACAGGGAGATACGAGCAGTACTTC
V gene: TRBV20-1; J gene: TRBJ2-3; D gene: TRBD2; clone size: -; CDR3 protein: CSAPSATSGTDTQYF; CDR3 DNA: TGCAGTGCTCCGTCCGCGACTAGCGGAACAGATACGCAGTATTTT
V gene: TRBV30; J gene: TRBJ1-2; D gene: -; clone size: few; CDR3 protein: CAWADVYGYTF; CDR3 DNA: TGTGCCTGGGCCGACGTCTATGGCTACACCTTC
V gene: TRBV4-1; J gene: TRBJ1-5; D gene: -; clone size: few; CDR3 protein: CASSQGDTRSNQPQHF; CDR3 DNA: TGCGCCAGCAGCCAAGGGGATACCAGGAGCAATCAGCCCCAGCATTTT
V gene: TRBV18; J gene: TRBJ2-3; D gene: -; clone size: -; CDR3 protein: CASSSGLAGRGRNTQYF; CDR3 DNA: TGTGCCAGCTCTTCGGGACTGGCGGGACGTGGACGGAATACGCAGTATTTT
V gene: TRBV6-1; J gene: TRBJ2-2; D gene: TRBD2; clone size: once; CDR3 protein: CASRMTSGGPRTGELFF; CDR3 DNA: TGTGCCAGCAGGATGACTAGCGGGGGGCCGAGGACCGGGGAGCTGTTTTTT
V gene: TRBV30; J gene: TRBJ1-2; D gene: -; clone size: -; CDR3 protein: CAWSVGSPGYTF; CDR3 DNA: TGTGCCTGGAGTGTTGGCAGTCCTGGCTACACCTTC
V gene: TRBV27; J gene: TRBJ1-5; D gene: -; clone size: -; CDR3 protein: CASSNRLGPQHF; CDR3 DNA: TGTGCCAGCAGTAACAGGTTGGGGCCCCAGCATTTT
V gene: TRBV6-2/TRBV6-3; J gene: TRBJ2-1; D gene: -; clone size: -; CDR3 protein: CASSYSMAGATERFF; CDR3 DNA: TGTGCCAGCAGTTACTCGATGGCAGGGGCTACTGAGCGGTTCTTC
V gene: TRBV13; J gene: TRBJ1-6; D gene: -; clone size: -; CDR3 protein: CASSLGGQRGSYNSPLHF; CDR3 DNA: TGTGCCAGCAGCTTAGGTGGGCAGCGAGGCTCCTATAATTCACCCCTCCACTTT
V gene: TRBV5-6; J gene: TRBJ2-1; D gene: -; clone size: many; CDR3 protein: CASSQGPSYNEQFF; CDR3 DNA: TGTGCCAGCAGCCAGGGACCTTCCTACAATGAGCAGTTCTTC
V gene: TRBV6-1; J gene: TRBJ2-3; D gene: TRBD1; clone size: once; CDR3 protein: CATGPGQGVPDTQYF; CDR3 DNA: TGTGCCACCGGTCCGGGACAGGGGGTCCCAGATACGCAGTATTTT
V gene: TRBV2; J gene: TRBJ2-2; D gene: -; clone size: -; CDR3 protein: CASSSQDLPTGELFF; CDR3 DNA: TGTGCCAGCAGCTCTCAGGACTTACCCACCGGGGAGCTGTTTTTT
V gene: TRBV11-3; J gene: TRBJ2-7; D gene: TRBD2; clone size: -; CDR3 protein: CASSAGTSGSSDEQYF; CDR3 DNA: TGTGCCAGTAGCGCCGGGACTAGCGGGAGTAGCGATGAGCAGTACTTC
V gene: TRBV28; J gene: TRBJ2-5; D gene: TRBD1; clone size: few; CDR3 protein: CASSGGGTGEETQYF; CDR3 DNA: TGTGCCAGCAGTGGTGGGGGGACAGGGGAAGAGACCCAGTACTTC
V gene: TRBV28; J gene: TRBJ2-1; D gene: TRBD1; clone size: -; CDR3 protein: CATLNRDRGGNEQFF; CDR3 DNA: TGTGCCACCCTGAACCGGGACAGGGGTGGCAATGAGCAGTTCTTC
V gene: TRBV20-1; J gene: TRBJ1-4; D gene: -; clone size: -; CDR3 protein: CSARANEKLFF; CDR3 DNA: TGCAGTGCTAGAGCGAATGAAAAACTGTTTTTT
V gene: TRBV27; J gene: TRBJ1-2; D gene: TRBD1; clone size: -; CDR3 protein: CASSPTGVSGYTF; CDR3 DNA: TGTGCCAGCAGTCCTACAGGGGTCTCTGGCTACACCTTC
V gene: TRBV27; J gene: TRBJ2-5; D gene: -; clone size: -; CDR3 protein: CASRVDNHSKETQYF; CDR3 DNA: TGTGCCAGCAGGGTGGACAACCACTCCAAAGAGACCCAGTACTTC
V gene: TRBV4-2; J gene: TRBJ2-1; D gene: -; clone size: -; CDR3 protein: CASSQRTSLGQFF; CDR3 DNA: TGTGCCAGCAGCCAAAGAACTAGTCTTGGGCAGTTCTTC
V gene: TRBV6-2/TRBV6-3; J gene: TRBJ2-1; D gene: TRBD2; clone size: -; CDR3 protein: CASILGGGYNEQFF; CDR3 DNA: TGTGCCAGCATCCTAGGCGGGGGGTACAATGAGCAGTTCTTC
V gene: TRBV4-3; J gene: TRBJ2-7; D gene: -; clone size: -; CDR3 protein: CASSQDLRVGRASYEQYF; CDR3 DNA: TGCGCCAGCAGCCAGGACCTAAGAGTGGGCAGGGCCTCCTACGAGCAGTACTTC
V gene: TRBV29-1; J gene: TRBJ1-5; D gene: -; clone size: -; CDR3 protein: CSVEVGGGLGGNQPQHF; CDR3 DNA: TGCAGCGTTGAGGTGGGGGGGGGGCTTGGTGGCAATCAGCCCCAGCATTTT
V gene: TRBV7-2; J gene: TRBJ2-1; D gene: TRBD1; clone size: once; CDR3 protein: CASSSLQGALYEQFF; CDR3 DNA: TGTGCCAGCAGCTCCCTACAGGGGGCGCTGTACGAGCAGTTCTTC
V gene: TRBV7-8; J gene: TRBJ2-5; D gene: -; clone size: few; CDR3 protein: CASSLAGTETQYF; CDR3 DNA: TGTGCCAGCAGCTTAGCAGGGACAGAGACCCAGTACTTC
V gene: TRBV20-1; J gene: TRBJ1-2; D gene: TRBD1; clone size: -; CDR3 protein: CSARVNTGTEYGYTF; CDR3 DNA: TGCAGTGCTAGGGTAAACACCGGGACAGAATATGGCTACACCTTC
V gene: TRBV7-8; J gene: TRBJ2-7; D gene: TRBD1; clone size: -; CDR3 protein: CASSQRQGLEQYF; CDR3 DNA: TGTGCCAGCAGCCAAAGACAGGGGCTCGAGCAGTACTTC
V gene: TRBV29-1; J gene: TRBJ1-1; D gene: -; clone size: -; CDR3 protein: CSVARDNMNTEAFF; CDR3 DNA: TGCAGCGTTGCCCGGGACAACATGAACACTGAAGCTTTCTTT
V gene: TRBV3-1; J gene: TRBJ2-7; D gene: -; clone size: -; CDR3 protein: CASLFGQGPSYEQYF; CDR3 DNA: TGTGCCAGCCTGTTCGGACAAGGGCCCTCCTACGAGCAGTACTTC
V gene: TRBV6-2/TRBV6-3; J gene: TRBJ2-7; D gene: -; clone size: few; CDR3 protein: CASSELLDSYEQYF; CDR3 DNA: TGTGCCAGCAGCGAATTGTTGGACAGCTACGAGCAGTACTTC
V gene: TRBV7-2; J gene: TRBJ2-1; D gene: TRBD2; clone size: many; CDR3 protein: CASSRRGEPYNEQFF; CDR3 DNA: TGTGCCAGCAGCCGTCGGGGGGAGCCATACAATGAGCAGTTCTTC
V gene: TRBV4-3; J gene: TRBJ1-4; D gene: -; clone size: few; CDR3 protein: CASSQARGAASNEKLFF; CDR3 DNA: TGCGCCAGCAGCCAGGCCCGGGGGGCGGCGTCTAATGAAAAACTGTTTTTT
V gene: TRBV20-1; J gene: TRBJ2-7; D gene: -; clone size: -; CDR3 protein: CSARDVQRSSYNEQYF; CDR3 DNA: TGCAGTGCCCGCGATGTCCAGCGGAGCTCCTACAATGAGCAGTACTTC
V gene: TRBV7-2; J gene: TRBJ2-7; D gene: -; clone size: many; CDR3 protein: CASSLGPLYEQYF; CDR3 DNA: TGTGCCAGCAGCTTAGGGCCCCTCTACGAGCAGTACTTC
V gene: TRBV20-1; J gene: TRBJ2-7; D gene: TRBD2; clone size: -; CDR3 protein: CSATTSGRAQGFEQYF; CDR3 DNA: TGCAGTGCTACTACTAGCGGGAGGGCCCAAGGGTTCGAGCAGTACTTC
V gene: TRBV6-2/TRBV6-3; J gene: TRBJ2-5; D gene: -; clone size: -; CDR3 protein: CASRGGLDNAEWETQYF; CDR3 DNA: TGTGCCAGCAGAGGGGGACTCGATAACGCGGAGTGGGAGACCCAGTACTTC
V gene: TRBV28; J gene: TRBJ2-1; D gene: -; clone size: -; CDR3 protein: CASSLVASADEQFF; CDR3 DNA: TGTGCCAGCAGTTTGGTCGCGTCGGCTGATGAGCAGTTCTTC
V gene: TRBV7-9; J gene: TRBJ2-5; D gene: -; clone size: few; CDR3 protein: CASSPTPPQETQYF; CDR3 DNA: TGTGCCAGCAGCCCGACACCGCCCCAAGAGACCCAGTACTTC
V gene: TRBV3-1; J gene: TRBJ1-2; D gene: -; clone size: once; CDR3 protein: CASSLWTQNYGYTF; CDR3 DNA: TGTGCCAGCAGCCTATGGACGCAAAACTATGGCTACACCTTC
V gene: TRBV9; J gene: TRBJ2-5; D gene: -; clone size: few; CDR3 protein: CASSVSPSRQETQYF; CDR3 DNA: TGTGCCAGCAGCGTCTCCCCTAGCCGACAAGAGACCCAGTACTTC
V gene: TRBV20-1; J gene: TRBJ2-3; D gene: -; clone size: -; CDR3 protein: CSASSGRRQHLAQYF; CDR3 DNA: TGCAGTGCTAGCTCCGGACGTCGACAGCACTTGGCGCAGTATTTT
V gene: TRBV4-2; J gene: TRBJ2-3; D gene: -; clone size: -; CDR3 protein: CASSQGNYLSTDTQYF; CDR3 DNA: TGTGCCAGCAGCCAAGGAAACTACCTTTCAACAGATACGCAGTATTTT
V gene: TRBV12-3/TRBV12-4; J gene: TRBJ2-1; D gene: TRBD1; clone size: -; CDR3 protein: CASSPSGTGSHNEQFF; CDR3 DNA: TGTGCCAGCAGTCCCTCCGGGACAGGGTCCCACAATGAGCAGTTCTTC
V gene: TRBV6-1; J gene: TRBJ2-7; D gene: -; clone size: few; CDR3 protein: CASSEAFFGYEQYF; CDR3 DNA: TGTGCCAGCAGTGAAGCCTTTTTCGGATACGAGCAGTACTTC
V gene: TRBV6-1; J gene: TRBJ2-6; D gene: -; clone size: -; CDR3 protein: CASLAAGTGANVLTF; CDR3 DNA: TGTGCCAGCCTCGCAGCGGGTACTGGGGCCAACGTCCTGACTTTC